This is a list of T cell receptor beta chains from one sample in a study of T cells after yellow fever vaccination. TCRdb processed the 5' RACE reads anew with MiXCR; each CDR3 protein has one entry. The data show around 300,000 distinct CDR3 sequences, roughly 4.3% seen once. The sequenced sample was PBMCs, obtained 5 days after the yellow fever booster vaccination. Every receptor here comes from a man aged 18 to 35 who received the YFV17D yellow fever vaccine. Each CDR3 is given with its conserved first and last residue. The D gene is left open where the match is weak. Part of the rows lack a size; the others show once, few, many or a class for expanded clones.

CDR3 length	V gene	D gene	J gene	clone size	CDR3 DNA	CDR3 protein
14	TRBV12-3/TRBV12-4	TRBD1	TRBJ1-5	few	TGTGCCAGCAGTACGACAGGGAGCAATCAGCCCCAGCATTTT	CASSTTGSNQPQHF
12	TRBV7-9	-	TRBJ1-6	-	TGTGCCAGCAGCTCGGGGTTTTCACCCCTCCACTTT	CASSSGFSPLHF
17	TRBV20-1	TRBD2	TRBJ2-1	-	TGCAGTGCTACTACTACCCTCGTAGCGGGTACCTACAATGAGCAGTTCTTC	CSATTTLVAGTYNEQFF
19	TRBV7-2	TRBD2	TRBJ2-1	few	TGTGCCAGCAGCCCACCCTTTCTGCCTAGCGGGGGACTCTACAATGAGCAGTTCTTC	CASSPPFLPSGGLYNEQFF
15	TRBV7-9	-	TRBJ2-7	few	TGTGCCAGCAGCCCGACCGATCGCTCGGTCCTCGAGCAGTACTTC	CASSPTDRSVLEQYF
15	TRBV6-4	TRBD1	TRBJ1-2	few	TGTGCCAGCAGTGGCTGGACAGGGCGCAACTATGGCTACACCTTC	CASSGWTGRNYGYTF
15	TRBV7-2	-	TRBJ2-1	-	TGTGCCAGCAGCTTAACGGGGGAAACCTACAATGAGCAGTTCTTC	CASSLTGETYNEQFF
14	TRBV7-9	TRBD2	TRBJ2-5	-	TGTGCCAGCAGCGGCCGACTAGCCGGGGAGACCCAGTACTTC	CASSGRLAGETQYF
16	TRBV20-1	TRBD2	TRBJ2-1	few	TGCAGTGCTCTACCGGGACTAGCGGGGGGGTACAATGAGCAGTTCTTC	CSALPGLAGGYNEQFF
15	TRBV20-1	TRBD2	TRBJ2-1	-	TGCAGTGCTAGAGATGTAGGGGACTATTACAATGAGCAGTTCTTC	CSARDVGDYYNEQFF
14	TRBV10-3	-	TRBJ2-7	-	TGTGCCATCAGTGAGAACAGAGGAGCGAAAGAGCAGTACTTC	CAISENRGAKEQYF
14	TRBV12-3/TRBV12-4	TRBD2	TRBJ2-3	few	TGTGCCAGCAACCCGGGACTAGCATCAGATACGCAGTATTTT	CASNPGLASDTQYF
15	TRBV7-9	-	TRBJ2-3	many	TGTGCCAGCAGCTTGCTCGGGCAGAGCACAGATACGCAGTATTTT	CASSLLGQSTDTQYF